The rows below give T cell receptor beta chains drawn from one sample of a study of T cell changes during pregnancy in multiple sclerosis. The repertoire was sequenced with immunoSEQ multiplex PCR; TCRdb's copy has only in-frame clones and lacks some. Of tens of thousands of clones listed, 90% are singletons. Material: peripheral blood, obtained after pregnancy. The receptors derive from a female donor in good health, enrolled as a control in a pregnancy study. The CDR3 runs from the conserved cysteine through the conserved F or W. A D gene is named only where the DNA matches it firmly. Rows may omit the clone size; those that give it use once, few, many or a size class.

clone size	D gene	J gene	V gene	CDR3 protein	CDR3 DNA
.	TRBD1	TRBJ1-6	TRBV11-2	CASSPKTGAYNSPLHF	TGTGCCAGCAGCCCTAAGACAGGGGCCTATAATTCACCCCTCCACTTT
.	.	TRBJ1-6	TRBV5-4	CASSLDGRPNSPLHF	TGTGCCAGCAGCTTGGATGGCAGGCCGAATTCACCCCTCCACTTT
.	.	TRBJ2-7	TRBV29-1	CSGTGTSYEQYF	TGCAGCGGAACAGGGACCTCCTACGAGCAGTACTTC
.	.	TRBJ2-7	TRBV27	CASSRGGVYEQYF	TGTGCCAGCAGTAGGGGGGGAGTCTACGAGCAGTACTTC
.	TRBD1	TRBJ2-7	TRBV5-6	CASSPGTGGGVYEQYF	TGTGCCAGCAGCCCCGGGACAGGGGGCGGTGTCTACGAGCAGTACTTC
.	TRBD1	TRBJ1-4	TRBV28	CASSSDRGSIVELFF	TGTGCCAGCAGTTCCGACAGGGGATCTATAGTGGAACTGTTTTTT
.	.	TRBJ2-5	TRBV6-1	CASSPSGNQETQYF	TGTGCCAGCAGCCCTTCCGGGAACCAAGAGACCCAGTACTTC
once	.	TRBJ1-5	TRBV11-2	CASSLGRGGNQPQHF	TGTGCCAGCAGCCTGGGACGGGGGGGCAATCAGCCCCAGCATTTT
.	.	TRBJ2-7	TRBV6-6	CASSYGQFNVRYEQYF	TGTGCCAGCAGTTACGGACAGTTCAATGTTCGCTACGAGCAGTACTTC
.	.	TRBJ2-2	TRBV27	CASSEELTGELFF	TGTGCCAGCAGTGAGGAGCTCACCGGGGAGCTGTTTTTT
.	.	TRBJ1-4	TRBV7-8	CASSLGPWGRTNEKLFF	TGTGCCAGCAGCTTAGGCCCTTGGGGGAGGACTAATGAAAAACTGTTTTTT
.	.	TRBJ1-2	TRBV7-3	CASSYGREGVDGYTF	TGTGCCAGCAGCTATGGGAGGGAGGGGGTAGATGGCTACACCTTC
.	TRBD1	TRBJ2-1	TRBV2	CASSYETGGSEQFF	TGTGCCAGCAGCTATGAGACAGGGGGGAGTGAGCAGTTCTTC
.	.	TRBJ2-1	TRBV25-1	CASSVRTSVAYNEQFF	TGTGCCAGCAGTGTACGGACTTCCGTGGCCTACAATGAGCAGTTCTTC
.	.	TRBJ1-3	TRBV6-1	CASSALQGSAGNTIYF	TGTGCCAGCAGTGCCTTACAGGGATCGGCAGGAAACACCATATATTTT
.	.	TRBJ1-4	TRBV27	CASWPTGKLGEKLFF	TGTGCCAGTTGGCCCACAGGGAAGTTAGGCGAAAAACTGTTTTTT
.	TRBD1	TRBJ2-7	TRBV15	CATSRALGQGADEQYF	TGTGCCACCAGCAGAGCCCTGGGACAGGGGGCAGACGAGCAGTACTTC
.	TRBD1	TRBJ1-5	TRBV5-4	CASSLRGWGQDSNQPQHF	TGTGCCAGCAGCTTGAGGGGCTGGGGACAGGATAGCAATCAGCCCCAGCATTTT
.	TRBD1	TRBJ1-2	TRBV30	CAWSLGQGGYTF	TGTGCCTGGAGTCTGGGACAGGGTGGCTACACCTTC
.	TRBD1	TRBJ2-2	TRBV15	CATSRSNRGTGELFF	TGTGCCACCAGCAGATCGAACAGGGGGACCGGGGAGCTGTTTTTT
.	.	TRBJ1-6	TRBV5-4	CASSSRSGESPLHF	TGTGCCAGCAGCTCGCGATCGGGTGAATCACCCCTCCACTTT
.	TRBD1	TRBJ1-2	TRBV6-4	CASSGTGTYGYTF	TGTGCCAGCAGCGGGACAGGGACCTATGGCTACACCTTC
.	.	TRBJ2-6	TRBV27	CASSRQTSGANVLTF	TGTGCCAGCAGTCGACAGACCTCTGGGGCCAACGTCCTGACTTTC
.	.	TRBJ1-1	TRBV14	CASSQVSGNTEAFF	TGTGCCAGCAGCCAAGTCTCGGGGAACACTGAAGCTTTCTTT
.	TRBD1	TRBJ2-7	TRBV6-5	CASSRPGQGDHEQYF	TGTGCCAGCAGTCGACCGGGACAGGGGGACCACGAGCAGTACTTC
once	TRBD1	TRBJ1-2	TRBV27	CASSLSQRGQGGYTF	TGTGCCAGCAGTTTAAGCCAGAGGGGGCAAGGTGGCTACACCTTC
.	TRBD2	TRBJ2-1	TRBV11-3	CASSFGSGSAYNEQFF	TGTGCCAGCAGCTTCGGTAGCGGGAGCGCCTACAATGAGCAGTTCTTC
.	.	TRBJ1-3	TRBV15	CATSRVTGTSGNTIYF	TGTGCCACCAGCAGAGTAACAGGAACCTCAGGAAACACCATATATTTT